The TCR beta chain described here comes from a study of T cells in Graves' hyperthyroidism and ophthalmopathy. On the study more broadly: Any treatment followed the collection of peripheral blood at initial diagnosis.

V lost 1 base and J 7 bases, leaving 17 bases between the germline ends. The CDR3 consists of 15 residues. CDR1 and CDR2 (germline): MGHRA, YSYEKL. Researchers amplified the TCR beta CDR3 regions from RNA transcripts. RT-PCR in the first round (using the HTBI primer set) targeted the TCR CDR3. One entry per CDR3 protein, called by TCRdb with MiXCR from the multiplex PCR reads. The sample has 330,000 or so distinct CDR3 sequences, around 19% seen once. The PBMCs studied were ones that came from about 10 ml fresh peripheral blood. Sequencing used blood. The source is a man aged 45-65 years with Graves' ophthalmopathy. The V gene is TRBV4-1, the J gene TRBJ2-7; tentatively, D is TRBD1 or TRBD2 (5 bases each). The CDR3 coding sequence is TGCGCCAGCAGCCAAGCATTTCGAGGGGCAGGTGAGCAGTACTTC. Translation: CASSQAFRGAGEQYF.